The clone carrying this T cell receptor beta chain was detected ten times or more. TCRdb re-called the 5' RACE reads through MiXCR, storing one row per CDR3 protein. In the table there are roughly 340,000 distinct CDR3 sequences, 20% to 25% of which are singletons. This CDR3 spans 13 amino acids. V dropped 5 bases and J dropped 2 bases, with 6 bases sitting between them. CDR1 and CDR2 from the germline V gene are SGHAT and FQNNGV. This specimen comes from a study of T-cell memory formation after mild COVID-19. The genes are TRBV11-2 and TRBJ2-2; D is ambiguous. The TCR originated in a man younger than 30 who had mild COVID-19 (a few samples of this study predate the infection). Cell type and time point are not known. The material sequenced was PBMCs or a T cell subset sorted from them (not recorded which). CDR3 nucleotides: TGTGCCAGCAGCGAACAAAACACCGGGGAGCTGTTTTTT. It is translated as CASSEQNTGELFF.